The 15 T cell receptor beta chains below come from one sample, sequenced in a study of cytotoxic CD8 clonotypes in ibrutinib-treated CLL (dated by TCRdb to the early 2020s). This specimen's time point label, interpreted: about a year on ibrutinib. The library was generated by the immunoSEQ multiplex PCR assay. The clones in this table, taken by TCRdb from immuneACCESS, are in-frame only. Not every clone is retained; where verified, under half of the shortfall comes from an unresolved V gene, and the cause of the rest is unknown. This sample has some 130,000 clones in its table, and approximately 90% of those were observed once. Together, the top ten hold more than 10% of the sample. This material consisted of PBMCs, taken after 12 months of ibrutinib treatment. These receptors all stem from a human donor with chronic lymphocytic leukemia.

V gene TRBV4-1 combines with J gene TRBJ2-5; D not certain. Germline V gene sequence: CDR1 MGHRA, CDR2 YSYEKL. With 1 base removed from V and 5 bases from J, the gap between germline ends came to 17 bases. The CDR3 runs 16 residues. CDR3 region: CASSQGSSRGLETQYF. The CDR3 nucleotides read TGCGCCAGCAGCCAAGGGAGCTCGCGTGGCCTTGAGACCCAGTACTTC.

This clone has just one count. V and J are TRBV5-4 and TRBJ2-1, with 11 positions matching TRBD2. The length of the CDR3 is 15 residues. The trim removed 4 bases at V and 6 bases at J, leaving 6 bases unmatched. Germline values: CDR1 SGHNT, CDR2 YYREEE (reference sequence). The CDR3 reads CASSLGTSGINEQFF. CDR3 bases: TGTGCCAGCAGCCTCGGGACTAGCGGCATCAATGAGCAGTTCTTC.

The genes are TRBV5-1 and TRBJ1-1; 10 bases agree with TRBD1. Germline assignment: CDR1 SGHRS and CDR2 YFSETQ. V lost 3 bases, J lost 3 bases, and 5 bases stayed unmatched. The CDR3 is made up of 15 amino acids. The DNA for the CDR3 is TGCGCCAGCAGCTGGGCCGGGACAGGGGACACTGAAGCTTTCTTT. It translates to CASSWAGTGDTEAFF.

The CDR3 DNA is TGTGCCAGCAGCCCTGGGACAGCCGGGACTACACACTACGAGCAGTACTTC. This translates into CASSPGTAGTTHYEQYF. The chain is built from TRBV9 and TRBJ2-7, with D perhaps TRBD1 or TRBD2 (7 bases each). This CDR3 has 17 amino acids. The V end was cut by 4 bases, the J end by 3 bases, with 23 bases between. Germline V gene sequence: CDR1 SGDLS, CDR2 YYNGEE.

The sample holds one count of this clone. The CDR3 coding sequence is TGTGCCAGCAGTACAGGGTCGAGAGTTCAGCCCCAGCATTTT. Translation gives CASSTGSRVQPQHF. The chain uses TRBV28 and TRBJ1-5, with D tentatively TRBD1 (6 bases). V was shortened by 5 bases and J by 6 bases, with 14 bases between the two germline ends. Germline loops: CDR1 MDHEN, CDR2 SYDVKM. The CDR3 covers 14 residues. Looking up the rest from reference TRBV28 and TRBJ1-5 gives the full variable domain: DVKVTQSSRYLVKRTGEKVFLECVQDMDHENMFWYRQDPGLGLRLIYFSYDVKMKEKGDIPEGYSVSREKKERFSLILESASTNQTSMYLCASSTGSRVQPQHFGDGTRLSIL.

V and J are TRBV19 and TRBJ2-7; 7 positions match TRBD1. Germline V gene data show CDR1 as LNHDA and CDR2 as SQIVND (reference sequence). The CDR3 is made up of 14 amino acids. Unmatched junction bases numbered 8, after V lost 9 bases and J lost 0 bases. CDR3: CASKSTGSSYEQYF. The CDR3 DNA reads as TGTGCCAGCAAGTCGACAGGGAGCTCCTACGAGCAGTACTTC.

DNA for the CDR3: TGCGCCAGCAGCTTGGGAGAGGGGGCCCCGAGCTCCTACAATGAGCAGTTCTTC. As protein: CASSLGEGAPSSYNEQFF. The rearrangement joins TRBV5-1 to TRBJ2-1, with 7 bases lining up with TRBD1. V shed 0 bases and J 0 bases; nucleotides not matched to a gene: 9. The CDR3 is 18 residues long. Looked up from germline, CDR1 is SGHRS and CDR2 is YFSETQ.

This chain connects TRBV18 to TRBJ1-4, with D maybe TRBD1 (6 bases). The CDR3 length is 15 residues. V was cut by 0 bases and J by 8 bases, with 13 bases left in between. Germline values: CDR1 KGHSH, CDR2 LQKENI. The CDR3 DNA reads as TGTGCCAGCTCACCACCCGGGACAACTGGCGAAAAACTGTTTTTT. It is translated as CASSPPGTTGEKLFF.

The V and J genes are TRBV7-3 and TRBJ2-1; 10 bases align to TRBD2. Germline V gives CDR1 SGHTA, CDR2 FQGTGA. The CDR3 length is 16 residues. V shed 5 bases, J shed 9 bases, and the junction held 13 bases outside the gene matches. CDR3 in amino acids: CASSQKTAGGQGEQFF. The DNA of the CDR3 is TGTGCCAGCAGCCAAAAGACAGCGGGAGGGCAAGGTGAGCAGTTCTTC.

The chain has TRBV9 and TRBJ2-3; D unclear. CDR1 SGDLS and CDR2 YYNGEE come from the germline V gene. This CDR3 is 13 amino acids long. V was trimmed by 2 bases and J by 5 bases, leaving 9 bases between them. Written as DNA, the CDR3 is TGTGCCAGCAGCGTCGGGCTGATAGATACGCAGTATTTT. Its translation: CASSVGLIDTQYF. Full variable domain (rest looked up from reference TRBV9 and TRBJ2-3): DSGVTQTPKHLITATGQRVTLRCSPRSGDLSVYWYQQSLDQGLQFLIQYYNGEERAKGNILERFSAQQFPDLHSELNLSSLELGDSALYFCASSVGLIDTQYFGPGTRLTVL.

The V gene is TRBV4-2, the J gene TRBJ1-3; D is unresolved. V was trimmed by 5 bases and J by 3 bases, leaving 14 bases between them. The CDR3 contains 15 residues. Germline CDR1 LGHNA, CDR2 YNFKEQ. CDR3 sequence reads: CASSAHGGIGNTIYF. The CDR3 nucleotides read TGTGCCAGCAGCGCCCACGGAGGGATTGGAAACACCATATATTTT.

Here the CDR3 reads CASSFPLTGNPPLGGNTIYF. The CDR3 DNA is TGTGCCAGCAGTTTCCCTTTGACAGGGAACCCTCCCTTAGGCGGAAACACCATATATTTT. This chain joins TRBV28 and TRBJ1-3, with 7 positions matching TRBD1. Germline assignment: CDR1 MDHEN and CDR2 SYDVKM. V shed 3 bases, J shed 4 bases, and the junction held 21 bases outside the gene matches. CDR3 length equals 20 residues.

This chain uses TRBV6-5 with TRBJ2-7; D tentatively reads TRBD1 or TRBD2 (6 bases each). The CDR3 runs 13 residues. Germline assignment: CDR1 MNHEY and CDR2 SVGAGI. V lost 7 bases and J lost 5, with 15 bases in between. CDR3 in amino acids: CASTQRRGNEQYF. In DNA, the CDR3 is TGTGCCAGCACCCAGAGGAGGGGGAACGAGCAGTACTTC.

The chain couples TRBV7-2 to TRBJ2-1; TRBD2 might be the D (7 bases). Germline V gene sequence: CDR1 SGHTA, CDR2 FQGNSA. V was trimmed by 5 bases and J by 6 bases, leaving 11 bases between them. The CDR3 covers 13 residues. Here the CDR3 DNA reads TGTGCCAGCAGCCGGGGGGCTAGCAATGAGCAGTTCTTC. It specifies CASSRGASNEQFF.

This clone was seen just once. This chain uses TRBV15 with TRBJ2-2; D is uncertain. The germline V gene has CDR1 LNHNV and CDR2 YYDKDF (reference sequence). This CDR3 contains 14 residues. Trimming pared 3 bases from V and 3 bases from J, leaving 8 bases between. CDR3 bases: TGTGCCACCAGCAGTGGTAGGGACACCGGGGAGCTGTTTTTT. It encodes CATSSGRDTGELFF.